The 5 T cell receptor beta chains presented below share a single source sample, sequenced in a study of cytomegalovirus exposure and HLA in healthy donors (dated by TCRdb to 2016 to 2017). The method behind the library was the immunoSEQ multiplex PCR assay. The multiplex PCR relied on a mix of 60 forward primers for TCR Vbeta segments and 13 reverse primers for TCR Jbeta segments. Entries here come from immuneACCESS through TCRdb and include only in-frame sequences with V and J called. Some clones fail to appear in such tables; in the studies checked, an unresolved V gene covers under half of the shortfall, and the cause of the remainder is unknown. The sample data list 75,000 to 90,000 clones, and approximately 80% of these were observed just once. The ten largest make up around 15% of the sample. The sample consisted of PBMCs. The receptor source for this set is a human donor in good health.

The V gene is TRBV7-2, the J gene TRBJ2-7; D perhaps matches TRBD1 (5 bases). The V and J ends lost 1 base and 2 bases respectively, with 12 bases between them. This CDR3 contains 15 residues. The germline V gene encodes CDR1 SGHTA and CDR2 FQGNSA. The CDR3 sequence: CASSLGLGQAYEQYF. The CDR3 DNA reads as TGTGCCAGCAGCTTAGGGTTGGGGCAGGCCTACGAGCAGTACTTC.

The gene calls are TRBV18 and TRBJ1-1, with no clear D. The germline V and J ends were trimmed by 6 bases and 1 base, with 9 bases remaining between them. CDR1 and CDR2 (germline): KGHSH, LQKENI. CDR3 size: 13 residues. DNA of the CDR3: TGTGCCAGCTCCCCTACCTGGAACACTGAAGCTTTCTTT. The encoded protein is CASSPTWNTEAFF.

Here the CDR3 reads CASSPTGNSYEQYF. In nucleotides, the CDR3 is TGTGCCAGCAGTCCCACAGGGAACTCCTACGAGCAGTACTTC. The V call is TRBV6-5, the J call TRBJ2-7; D perhaps matches TRBD1 (6 bases). V was shortened by 5 bases and J by 0 bases, with 11 bases between the two germline ends. This CDR3 has 14 amino acids. Germline lookup yields CDR1 MNHEY and CDR2 SVGAGI.

The CDR3 is CASSIDRAGELFF. For the CDR3, the DNA is TGTGCCAGTAGTATAGATCGGGCCGGGGAGCTGTTTTTT. The chain joins TRBV19 to TRBJ2-2, with D uncertain. The germline V gene encodes CDR1 LNHDA and CDR2 SQIVND (reference sequence). Trimming stripped 0 bases from V and 6 bases from J, with 5 bases between. The CDR3 consists of 13 residues. Full variable domain (missing parts from reference TRBV19 and TRBJ2-2): DGGITQSPKYLFRKEGQNVTLSCEQNLNHDAMYWYRQDPGQGLRLIYYSQIVNDFQKGDIAEGYSVSREKKESFPLTVTSAQKNPTAFYLCASSIDRAGELFFGEGSRLTVL.

This clone occurred a few times. The chain joins TRBV7-9 to TRBJ2-7; 10 bases line up with TRBD1. The CDR3 contains 13 residues. The germline V gene encodes CDR1 SEHNR and CDR2 FQNEAQ (reference sequence). The V gene end was trimmed by 5 bases and the J gene end by 5 bases; junction bases not matched to a gene: 3. CDR3 residues: CASSPDRGHEQYF. The CDR3 DNA reads as TGTGCCAGCAGCCCAGACAGGGGGCACGAGCAGTACTTC.